Here is one T cell receptor beta chain with its context. Antigen unknown. This record belongs to a study of T-cell memory formation after mild COVID-19. TCRdb called the 5' RACE reads again in MiXCR, with one record for every CDR3 protein. The sample consists of just under 550,000 distinct CDR3 sequences, about 20% of them appearing once. Findings of the study overall: Clones that got smaller from day 15 to 85 had even CD4/CD8, while clones growing later tipped toward CD4+. Researchers could not confirm that second-wave clones peaking on day 37 targeted SARS-CoV-2. Certain responding clones were present in pre-infection memory, suggesting participation of cross-reactive memory. For contracting clones, CD4+ ones sat mainly in CM and EM, CD8+ in EMRA.

CDR1 is DFQATT and CDR2 is SNEGSKA in the germline V gene (reference sequence). The CDR3 has 20 residues. V shed 1 base, J shed 7 bases, and the junction held 23 bases outside the gene matches. The chain combines TRBV20-1 with TRBJ1-5; the match to TRBD1 covers 9 bases. The sequence came from an adult woman who had mild COVID-19 (a few samples of this study predate the infection). Cell type and time point are not known. The sequencing input was PBMCs or a T cell subset sorted from them (not recorded which). The CDR3 spells CSARAGGTGQGIRAQQPQHF. CDR3 sequence (DNA): TGCAGTGCTAGAGCCGGAGGGACGGGACAGGGTATTAGGGCCCAACAGCCCCAGCATTTT.